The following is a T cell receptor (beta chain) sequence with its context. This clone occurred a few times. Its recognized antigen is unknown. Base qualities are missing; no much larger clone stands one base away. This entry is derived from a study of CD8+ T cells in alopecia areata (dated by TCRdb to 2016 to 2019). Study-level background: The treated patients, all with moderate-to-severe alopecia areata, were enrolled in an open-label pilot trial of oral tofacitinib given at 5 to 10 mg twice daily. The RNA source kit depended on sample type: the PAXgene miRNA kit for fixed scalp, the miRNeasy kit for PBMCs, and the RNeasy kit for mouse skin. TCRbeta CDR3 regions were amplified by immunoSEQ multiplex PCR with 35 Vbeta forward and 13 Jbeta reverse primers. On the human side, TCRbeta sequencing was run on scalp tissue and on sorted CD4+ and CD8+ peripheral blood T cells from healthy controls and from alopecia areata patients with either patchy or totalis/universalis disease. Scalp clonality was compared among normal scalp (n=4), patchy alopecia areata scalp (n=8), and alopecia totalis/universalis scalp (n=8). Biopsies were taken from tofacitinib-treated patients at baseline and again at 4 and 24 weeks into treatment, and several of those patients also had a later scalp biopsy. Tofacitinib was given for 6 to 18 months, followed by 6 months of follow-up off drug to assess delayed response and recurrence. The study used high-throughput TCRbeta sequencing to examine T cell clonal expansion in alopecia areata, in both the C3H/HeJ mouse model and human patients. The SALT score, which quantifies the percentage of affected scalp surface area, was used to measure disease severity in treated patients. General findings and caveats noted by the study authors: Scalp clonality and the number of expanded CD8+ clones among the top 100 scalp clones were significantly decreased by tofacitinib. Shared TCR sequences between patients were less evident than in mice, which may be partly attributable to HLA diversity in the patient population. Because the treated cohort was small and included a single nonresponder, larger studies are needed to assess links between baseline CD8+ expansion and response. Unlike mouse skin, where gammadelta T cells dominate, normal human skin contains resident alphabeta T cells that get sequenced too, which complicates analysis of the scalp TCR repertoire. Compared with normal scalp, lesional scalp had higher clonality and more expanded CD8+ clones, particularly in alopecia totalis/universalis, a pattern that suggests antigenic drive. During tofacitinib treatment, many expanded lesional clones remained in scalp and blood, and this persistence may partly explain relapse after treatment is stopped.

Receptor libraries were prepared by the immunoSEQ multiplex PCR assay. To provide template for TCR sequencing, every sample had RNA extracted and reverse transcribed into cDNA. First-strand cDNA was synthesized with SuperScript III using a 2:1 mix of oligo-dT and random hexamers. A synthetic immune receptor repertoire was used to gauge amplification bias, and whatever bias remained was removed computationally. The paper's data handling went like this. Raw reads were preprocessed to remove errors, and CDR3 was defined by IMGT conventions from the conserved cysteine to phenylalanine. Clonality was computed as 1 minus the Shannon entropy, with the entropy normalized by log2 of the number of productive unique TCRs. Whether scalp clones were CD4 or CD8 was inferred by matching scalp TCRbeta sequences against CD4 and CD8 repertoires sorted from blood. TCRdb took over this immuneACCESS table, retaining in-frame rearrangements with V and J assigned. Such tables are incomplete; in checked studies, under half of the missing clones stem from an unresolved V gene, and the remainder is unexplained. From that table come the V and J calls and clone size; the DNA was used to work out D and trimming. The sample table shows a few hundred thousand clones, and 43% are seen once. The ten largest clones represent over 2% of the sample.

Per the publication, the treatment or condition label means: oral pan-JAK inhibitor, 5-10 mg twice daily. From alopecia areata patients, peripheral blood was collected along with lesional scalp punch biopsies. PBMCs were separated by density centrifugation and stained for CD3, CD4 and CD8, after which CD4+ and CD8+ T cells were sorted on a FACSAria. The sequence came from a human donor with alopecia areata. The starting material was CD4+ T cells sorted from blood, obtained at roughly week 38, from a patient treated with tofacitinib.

The CDR3 region reads CASSAGVTEEETQYF. At the DNA level, the sequence is TGTGCCAGCAGCGCAGGTGTGACAGAAGAAGAGACCCAGTACTTC. This chain joins TRBV13 to TRBJ2-5, with TRBD1 as a weak D call on 5 bases. From its cysteine to its phenylalanine, the CDR3 spans 15 amino acids. Of the read, only the CDR3 DNA is kept; its 45 bases are in frame from base 1. V and J are truncated by 5 bases and 3 bases respectively, leaving an intervening sequence of 16 bases. CDR1 and CDR2, per the germline V gene (reference sequence), are PRHDT and FYEKMQ.